This T cell receptor beta chain was found in a study of T cells in Graves' hyperthyroidism and ophthalmopathy. The table lists this clonotype with a few counts. Its antigen is unknown. Overall study findings and caveats: Most clonotypes that expanded in the thyroid above 0.001 also showed up in blood.

CDR3 size: 16 residues. V lost 4 bases and J 4 bases, leaving 19 bases between the germline ends. The germline gives CDR1 SGDLS, CDR2 YYNGEE. RNA transcripts yielded amplified TCR beta CDR3 regions. First-round RT-PCR of the TCR CDR3 relied on the HTBI primer set. MiXCR was run by TCRdb on the multiplex PCR reads, yielding one entry per CDR3 protein. This sample has about 320,000 distinct CDR3 sequences, with over 15% found just once. The chain has TRBV9 and TRBJ2-3, with a possible D match to TRBD1 (5 bases). Sample: blood. The source of this sequence is a man between 25 and 39 years old with Graves' hyperthyroidism. The CDR3 reads CASSPFQGSIADTQYF. DNA for the CDR3: TGTGCCAGCAGCCCCTTCCAGGGAAGTATTGCAGATACGCAGTATTTT.